This TCR beta chain was recorded in a study of cytomegalovirus exposure and HLA in healthy donors. Primers: 60 Vbeta forward and 13 Jbeta reverse. Produced via immunoSEQ multiplex PCR; TCRdb's table is partial and in-frame only. The sample lists approximately 190,000 clones; 81% were seen once. The material sequenced was PBMCs. This TCR came from a man in his forties or fifties in good health and CMV-seropositive.

CDR3 sequence: CASSPVLRVNTEAFF. The CDR3 DNA is TGTGCCAGTAGTCCCGTTCTCAGGGTGAACACTGAAGCTTTCTTT. The chain is built from TRBV19 and TRBJ1-1; D might be TRBD1 (5 bases). This CDR3 has 15 amino acids. The germline CDR1 and CDR2 sequences are LNHDA and SQIVND (reference sequence). The germline V and J ends were trimmed by 5 bases and 0 bases, with 13 bases remaining between them.